This entry lists 14 T cell receptor beta chains sequenced from one sample in a study of early T cells in non-severe SARS-CoV-2 infection (dated by TCRdb to about 2021). The library was made by 5' RACE. For sequencing, a NextSeq 500 was employed. TCRdb took the public reads, trimmed them with fastp at Q25, ran MiXCR for clone calling and kept in-frame beta chains. Rows with one shared CDR3 protein collapse into an entry with the most common genes and DNA. The sample has around 50,000 distinct CDR3 sequences on record, around 11% of them singletons. The ten largest clonotypes hold 9.1% of the sample. The sample comprised whole blood. The receptors come from an adult who was a healthcare worker with PCR-confirmed SARS-CoV-2 infection or an uninfected control (not recorded which).

This clonotype has a count of ten or more. The chain uses TRBV2 and TRBJ2-2, with 7 bases fitting TRBD1. Germline V gene lookup returns CDR1 SNHLY and CDR2 FYNNEI. V lost 5 bases, J lost 2 bases, and 5 bases stayed unmatched. The CDR3 covers 15 residues. The CDR3 bases are TGTGCCAGCAGTTCTGACAGGGTAAACACCGGGGAGCTGTTTTTT. Translating it yields CASSSDRVNTGELFF. Full variable domain (missing parts from reference TRBV2 and TRBJ2-2): EPEVTQTPSHQVTQMGQEVILRCVPISNHLYFYWYRQILGQKVEFLVSFYNNEISEKSEIFDDQFSVERPDGSNFTLKIRSTKLEDSAMYFCASSSDRVNTGELFFGEGSRLTVL.

The sample holds many counts of this clonotype. This sequence joins TRBV5-6 and TRBJ1-2, with 8 nucleotides matching TRBD1. The CDR3 runs to 14 residues. J lost 2 bases, V lost 4 bases, and 4 bases had no gene match. Germline values: CDR1 SGHDT, CDR2 YYEEEE. CDR3 in amino acids: CASSGRTGNYGYTF. The CDR3 DNA reads as TGTGCCAGCAGCGGACGGACAGGGAACTATGGCTACACCTTC.

This chain's CDR3 is CAADLMGVPPEQFF. Here the CDR3 DNA reads TGTGCCGCAGACCTGATGGGCGTCCCGCCGGAGCAGTTCTTC. The V call is TRBV7-3, the J call TRBJ2-1; no definite D call. Trimming took off 11 bases at V and 10 bases at J, with 24 bases between the two ends. This CDR3 has 14 amino acids. The V gene's germline CDR1 is SGHTA and CDR2 FQGTGA.

The gene calls are TRBV7-2 and TRBJ2-4; D call uncertain. V gave up 0 bases and J gave up 15 bases, with 15 bases separating them. The CDR3 contains 13 residues. The germline V gene has CDR1 SGHTA and CDR2 FQGNSA. The CDR3 DNA is TGTGCCAGCAGCTTAGCGAGAAGTGACCCTTTGTACTTC. Its protein product is CASSLARSDPLYF.

The chain carries TRBV7-9 and TRBJ2-2; the D gene is possibly TRBD2 (5 bases). The CDR3 is made up of 16 amino acids. Germline assignment: CDR1 SEHNR and CDR2 FQNEAQ (reference sequence). The V end was cut by 10 bases, the J end by 0 bases, with 18 bases between. CDR3 in DNA: TGTGCCACCCCCGCCCCCGGGATCCCGAACACCGGGGAGCTGTTTTTT. It yields the protein CATPAPGIPNTGELFF.

The chain couples TRBV29-1 to TRBJ2-1; 9 bases are shared with TRBD1. The germline V gene has CDR1 SQVTM and CDR2 ANQGSEA. This CDR3 has 12 residues. CDR3 in amino acids: CRGLGQGDEQFF. As DNA, the CDR3 is TGCAGGGGCCTGGGACAGGGAGATGAGCAGTTCTTC.

This clonotype is a singleton in its sample. The missing conserved phenylalanine or tryptophan at the end of this CDR3 makes a read error likely. The chain has TRBV27 and TRBJ2-7, with 8 bases lining up with TRBD1. CDR1 is MNHEY, CDR2 SMNVEV, per germline (reference sequence). This CDR3 comprises 15 residues. J lost 2 bases, V lost 4 bases, and 7 bases had no gene match. This CDR3 is CASSSLQGGAYEQYS. The CDR3 bases are TGTGCCAGCAGTTCTCTACAGGGGGGAGCCTACGAGCAGTACTCC.

The J gene is TRBJ2-4, the V gene TRBV29-1, with a tentative D call TRBD2 (6 bases). The CDR3 sequence is 11 residues long. V lost 2 bases to trimming and J lost 9 bases, with 8 bases between them. CDR1 is SQVTM and CDR2 is ANQGSEA in the germline V gene. CDR3 residues: CSVEPGGIQYF. CDR3 bases: TGCAGCGTTGAACCCGGGGGCATTCAGTACTTC.

In this sample, this clonotype turned up a few times. The gene calls are TRBV29-1 and TRBJ2-3, with 8 bases fitting TRBD1. After removal of 4 bases from V and 4 bases from J, the junction contained 10 bases not matched to a gene. The CDR3 contains 15 residues. CDR1 and CDR2 (germline): SQVTM, ANQGSEA. The DNA of the CDR3 is TGCAGCGTTGGAATGCGACAGGGGAGTCCAGATACGCAGTATTTT. Protein sequence: CSVGMRQGSPDTQYF.

In its sample, this clonotype was seen many times. V and J are TRBV7-6 and TRBJ2-7; perhaps TRBD1 as D (6 bases). Between the trimmed V and J ends, which lost 2 bases and 5 bases, there was a span of 13 bases. The CDR3 loop spans 14 amino acids. Germline assignment: CDR1 SGHVS and CDR2 FNYEAQ. The CDR3 region has the DNA TGTGCCAGCAGCTTAAATACAGGGCTGGACGAGCAGTACTTC. It specifies CASSLNTGLDEQYF. Complete variable domain (other parts from reference TRBV7-6 and TRBJ2-7): GAGVSQSPRYKVTKRGQDVALRCDPISGHVSLYWYRQALGQGPEFLTYFNYEAQQDKSGLPNDRFSAERPEGSISTLTIQRTEQRDSAMYRCASSLNTGLDEQYFGPGTRLTVT.

This clonotype showed up many times. V is TRBV12-3 or TRBV12-4 and J is TRBJ1-1; 7 nucleotides align to TRBD1. The CDR3 contains 14 residues. The V and J ends lost 6 bases and 6 bases, in that order; junction bases with no gene match: 10. The CDR3 loop is CASRGNRGRAEAFF. CDR3 nucleotide sequence: TGTGCCAGCAGGGGGAACAGGGGAAGGGCTGAAGCTTTCTTT.

This clonotype was recorded a few times. The CDR3 loop is CASSEGSQGDNEQFF. The CDR3 nucleotides read TGTGCCAGCAGTGAAGGTAGTCAGGGTGACAATGAGCAGTTCTTC. V and J are TRBV25-1 and TRBJ2-1; D possibly corresponds to TRBD1 (5 bases). V was cut by 2 bases and J by 5 bases, with 13 bases left in between. This CDR3 comprises 15 residues. In germline, CDR1 is MGHDK, CDR2 SYGVNS.

This clonotype came up a few times. The genes are TRBV9 and TRBJ2-3, with D hard to call. V lost 0 bases and J 2 bases, leaving 7 bases between the germline ends. The CDR3 has 14 amino acids. Germline values: CDR1 SGDLS, CDR2 YYNGEE. CDR3 in amino acids: CASSVVHSTDTQYF. The CDR3 DNA sequence: TGTGCCAGCAGCGTAGTTCACTCCACAGATACGCAGTATTTT.

This clonotype was detected many times. This rearrangement joins TRBV27 to TRBJ2-7; the D gene is possibly TRBD1 (5 bases). Trimming stripped 5 bases from V and 4 bases from J, with 12 bases between. Germline assignment: CDR1 MNHEY and CDR2 SMNVEV (reference sequence). There are 13 residues in the CDR3. The CDR3 sequence is CASSPGPGYEQYF. CDR3 nucleotides: TGTGCCAGCAGTCCAGGGCCCGGGTACGAGCAGTACTTC.